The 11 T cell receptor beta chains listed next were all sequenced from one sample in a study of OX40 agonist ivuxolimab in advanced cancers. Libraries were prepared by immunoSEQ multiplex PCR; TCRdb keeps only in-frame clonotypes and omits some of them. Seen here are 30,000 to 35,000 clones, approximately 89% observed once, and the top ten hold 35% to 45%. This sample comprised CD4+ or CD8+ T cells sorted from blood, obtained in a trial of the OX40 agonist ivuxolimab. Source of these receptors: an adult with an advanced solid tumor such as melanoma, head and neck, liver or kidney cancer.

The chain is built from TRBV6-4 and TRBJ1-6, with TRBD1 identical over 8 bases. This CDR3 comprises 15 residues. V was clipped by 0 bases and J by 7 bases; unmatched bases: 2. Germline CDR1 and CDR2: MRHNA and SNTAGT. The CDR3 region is CASSDSGQGNSPLHF. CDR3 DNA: TGTGCCAGCAGTGACTCCGGACAGGGAAATTCACCCCTCCACTTT.

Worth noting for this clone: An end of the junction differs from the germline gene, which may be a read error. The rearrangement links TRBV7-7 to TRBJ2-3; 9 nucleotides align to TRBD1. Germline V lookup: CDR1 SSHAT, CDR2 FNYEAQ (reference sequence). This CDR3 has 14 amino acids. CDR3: CASSPGQGPDTQYF. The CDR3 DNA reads TGTGCTAGCAGCCCGGGACAGGGCCCAGATACGCAGTATTTT.

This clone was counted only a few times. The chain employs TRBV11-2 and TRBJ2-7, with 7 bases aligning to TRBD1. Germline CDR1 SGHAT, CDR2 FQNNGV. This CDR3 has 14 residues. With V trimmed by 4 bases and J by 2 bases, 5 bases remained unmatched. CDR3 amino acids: CASSSLTGTYEQYF. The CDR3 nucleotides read TGTGCCAGCAGCTCGCTGACAGGGACCTACGAGCAGTACTTC.

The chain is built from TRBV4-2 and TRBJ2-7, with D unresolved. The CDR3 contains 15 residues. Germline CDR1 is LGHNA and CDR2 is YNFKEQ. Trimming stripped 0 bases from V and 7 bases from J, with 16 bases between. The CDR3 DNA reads TGTGCCAGCAGCCAAGAGCTAGGGAAGGAGATAGAGCAGTACTTC. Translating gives CASSQELGKEIEQYF.

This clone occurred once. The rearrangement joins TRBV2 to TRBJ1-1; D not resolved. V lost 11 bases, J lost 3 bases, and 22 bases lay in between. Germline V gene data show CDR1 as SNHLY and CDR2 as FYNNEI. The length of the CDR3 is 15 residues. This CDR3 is CAWARREGEDTEAFF. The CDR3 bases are TGTGCCTGGGCCCGACGGGAGGGAGAGGACACTGAAGCTTTCTTT.

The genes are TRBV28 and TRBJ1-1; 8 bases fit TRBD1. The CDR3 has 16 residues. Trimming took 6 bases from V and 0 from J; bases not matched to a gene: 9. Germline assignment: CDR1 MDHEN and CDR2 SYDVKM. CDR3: CASSFPGQGLNTEAFF. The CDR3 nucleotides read TGTGCCAGCAGCTTCCCCGGACAGGGACTGAACACTGAAGCTTTCTTT.

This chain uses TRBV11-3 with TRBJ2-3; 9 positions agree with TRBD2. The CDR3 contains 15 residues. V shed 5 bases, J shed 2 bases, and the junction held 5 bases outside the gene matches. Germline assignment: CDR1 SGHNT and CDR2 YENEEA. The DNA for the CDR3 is TGTGCCAGCAGCACGACTAGCGGACCCACAGATACGCAGTATTTT. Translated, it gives CASSTTSGPTDTQYF.

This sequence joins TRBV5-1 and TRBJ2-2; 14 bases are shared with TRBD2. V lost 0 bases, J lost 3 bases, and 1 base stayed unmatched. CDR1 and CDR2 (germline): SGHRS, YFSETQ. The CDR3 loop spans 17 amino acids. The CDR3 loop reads CASSLGLAGGHTGELFF. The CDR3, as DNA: TGCGCCAGCAGCTTGGGACTAGCGGGAGGGCACACCGGGGAGCTGTTTTTT.

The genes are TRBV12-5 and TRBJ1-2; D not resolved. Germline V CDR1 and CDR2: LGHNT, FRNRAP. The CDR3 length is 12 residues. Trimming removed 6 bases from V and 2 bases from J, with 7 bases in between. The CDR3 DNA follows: TGTGCTAGTGGGGGGATGAACTATGGCTACACCTTC. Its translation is CASGGMNYGYTF.

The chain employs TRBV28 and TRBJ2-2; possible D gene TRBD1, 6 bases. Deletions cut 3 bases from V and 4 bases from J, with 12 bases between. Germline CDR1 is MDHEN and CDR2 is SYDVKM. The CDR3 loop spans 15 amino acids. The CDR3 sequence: CASSFARTVTGELFF. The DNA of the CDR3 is TGTGCCAGCAGTTTCGCCCGGACAGTCACCGGGGAGCTGTTTTTT.

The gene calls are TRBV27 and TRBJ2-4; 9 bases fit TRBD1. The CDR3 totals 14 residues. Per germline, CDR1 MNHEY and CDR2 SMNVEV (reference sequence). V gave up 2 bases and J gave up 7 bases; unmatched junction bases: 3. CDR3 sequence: CASSLRGQGNIQYF. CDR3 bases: TGTGCCAGCAGTTTACGAGGACAGGGGAACATTCAGTACTTC.